This TCR beta chain was retrieved from a study of beta chain features in type 1 diabetes. This clone was observed a few times. What it binds is not known. TCRB transcripts that were expressed got sequenced, as all of the isolated RNA had been reverse transcribed. The repertoire was sequenced with immunoSEQ multiplex PCR; TCRdb's copy has only in-frame clones and lacks some. The data contain 250,000 to 350,000 clones, approximately 15% of them seen just once; the ten biggest clones take up 0.017%. The germline CDR1 and CDR2 sequences are SGHTA and FQGTGA. The CDR3 length is 17 residues. The junction had 7 bases not matched to a gene; V was cut back by 1 base and J by 2 bases. Broader study findings: PCR might pick shorter templates more often, in the same way for patients and controls. Shortening of TCRB CDR3s, moderate but significant, appeared in all four CD4+ subsets of Type 1 diabetes patients.

Material: naive CD4+ T cells from blood. The sequence was obtained from a man aged 30 to 39 with type 1 diabetes. The chain employs TRBV7-3 and TRBJ2-2; 7 nucleotides match TRBD1. The DNA for the CDR3 is TGTGCCAGCAGCTTAAGCATAGGGGGCCTTAACACCGGGGAGCTGTTTTTT. Translation: CASSLSIGGLNTGELFF.